Below are 8 T cell receptor beta chains sequenced from a single sample in a study of read filtering for tumor transcriptome and immune sequencing. Molecular barcoded adaptors covering alpha/delta and beta/gamma chains were used on roughly 400 ng RNA. TCRdb recomputed calls from the reads with MiXCR, one row per CDR3 protein. The sample lists fewer than 75,000 distinct CDR3 sequences, 20% to 25% occurring once. The source material was a population of CD138-negative cells sorted from bone marrow. The receptors were sampled from a donor aged 40 or older with multiple myeloma.

The genes are TRBV2 and TRBJ1-5, with 8 bases lining up with TRBD1. Looked up from germline, CDR1 is SNHLY and CDR2 is FYNNEI. V shed 6 bases, J shed 2 bases, and the junction held 12 bases outside the gene matches. The CDR3 totals 17 residues. The CDR3 sequence: CASSDALGQGRNQPQHF. The DNA of the CDR3 is TGTGCCAGCAGCGACGCCTTAGGACAGGGCCGCAATCAGCCCCAGCATTTT.

In this sample, this clonotype turned up many times. The V call is TRBV6-6, the J call TRBJ2-3; D tentatively reads TRBD1 or TRBD2 (6 bases each). Trimming took 11 bases from V and 2 from J, leaving 17 bases between them. Germline CDR1 MNHNY, CDR2 SVGAGI (reference sequence). The CDR3 is 14 amino acids. This CDR3 reads CAARDTGPTDTQYF. In DNA form, the CDR3 reads TGTGCCGCGCGGGACACCGGACCCACAGATACGCAGTATTTT.

The V gene is TRBV5-4, the J gene TRBJ2-7, with TRBD2 as a possible D gene (5 bases). The V gene's germline CDR1 is SGHNT and CDR2 YYREEE (reference sequence). The CDR3 is made up of 15 amino acids. Trimming stripped 3 bases from V and 2 bases from J, with 15 bases between. The CDR3 nucleotides are TGTGCCAGCAGCTCCACCAGCGGCCCAACCTACGAGCAGTACTTC. Translating gives CASSSTSGPTYEQYF. Using reference TRBV5-4 and TRBJ2-7 for the parts outside the CDR3, the full variable domain is ETGVTQSPTHLIKTRGQQVTLRCSSQSGHNTVSWYQQALGQGPQFIFQYYREEENGRGNFPPRFSGLQFPNYSSELNVNALELDDSALYLCASSSTSGPTYEQYFGPGTRLTVT.

This clonotype came up many times. V is TRBV18 and J is TRBJ2-2, with a tentative D call TRBD2 (5 bases). The CDR3 loop spans 15 amino acids. Trimming stripped 5 bases from V and 7 bases from J, with 17 bases between. The germline V gene encodes CDR1 KGHSH and CDR2 LQKENI. DNA of the CDR3: TGTGCCAGCTCATCCTCCGAGGGTTACGGCGGGGAGCTGTTTTTT. Its protein product is CASSSSEGYGGELFF.

This clonotype was detected ten times or more. The chain links TRBV28 to TRBJ1-5; no clear D. The germline V and J ends were trimmed by 0 bases and 1 base, with 7 bases remaining between them. Germline CDR1 MDHEN, CDR2 SYDVKM. The CDR3 runs 15 residues. The CDR3 region is CASSLWEGSNQPQHF. In DNA, the CDR3 is TGTGCCAGCAGTTTATGGGAAGGGAGCAATCAGCCCCAGCATTTT.

This clonotype was detected many times. The chain couples TRBV3-1 to TRBJ2-1; TRBD2 agrees at 8 bases. Trimming removed 1 base from V and 9 bases from J; junction bases left unmatched: 8. Germline lookup yields CDR1 LGHDT and CDR2 YNNKEL (reference sequence). The CDR3 is 15 amino acids. DNA for the CDR3: TGTGCCAGCAGCCAAGTGGCGGGAGGTACCGGTGAGCAGTTCTTC. Encoded protein: CASSQVAGGTGEQFF.

The rearrangement links TRBV29-1 to TRBJ2-1; the D gene is possibly TRBD2 (6 bases). Germline lookup yields CDR1 SQVTM and CDR2 ANQGSEA. Trimming took 5 bases from V and 0 from J, leaving 11 bases between them. This CDR3 is 14 amino acids long. The CDR3 sequence is CSVHVGSSYNEQFF. The CDR3 nucleotides read TGCAGCGTTCACGTCGGGAGCTCCTACAATGAGCAGTTCTTC.

This clonotype was seen at least ten times. CDR3 DNA: TGCGCCAGCAGCCAAGATCGTAACTTAAAAGAGACCCAGTACTTC. Amino acid sequence: CASSQDRNLKETQYF. This sequence joins TRBV4-1 and TRBJ2-5; no firm D call. Trimming removed 0 bases at V and 3 bases at J, with 11 bases between. This CDR3 spans 15 amino acids. Germline V gene sequence: CDR1 MGHRA, CDR2 YSYEKL.